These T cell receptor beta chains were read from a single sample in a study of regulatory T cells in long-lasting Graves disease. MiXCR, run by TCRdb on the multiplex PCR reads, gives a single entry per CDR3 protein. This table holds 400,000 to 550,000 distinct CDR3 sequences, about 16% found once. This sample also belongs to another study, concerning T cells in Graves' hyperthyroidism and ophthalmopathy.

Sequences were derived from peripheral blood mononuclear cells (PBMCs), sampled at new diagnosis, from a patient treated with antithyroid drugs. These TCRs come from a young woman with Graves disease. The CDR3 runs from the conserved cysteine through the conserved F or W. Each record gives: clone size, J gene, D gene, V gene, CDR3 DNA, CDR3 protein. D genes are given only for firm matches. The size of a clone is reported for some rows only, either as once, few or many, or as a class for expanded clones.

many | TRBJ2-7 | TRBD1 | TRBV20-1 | TGCAGTGCGCCGGACAGGCACTCCTACGAGCAGTACTTC | CSAPDRHSYEQYF
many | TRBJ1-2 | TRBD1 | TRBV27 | TGTGCCAGCAGTTATTCGACAGGGACTAATGGCTACACCTTC | CASSYSTGTNGYTF
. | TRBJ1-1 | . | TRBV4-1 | TGCGCCAGCAGCCGTAAAGAGTTGAACACTGAAGCTTTCTTT | CASSRKELNTEAFF
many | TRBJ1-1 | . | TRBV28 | TGTGCCAGCAATGGTCCGAACACTGAAGCTTTCTTT | CASNGPNTEAFF
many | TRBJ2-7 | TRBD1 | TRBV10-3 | TGTGCCATCAGTGAAAGGGTTCAGGGGGCGTACGAGCAGTACTTC | CAISERVQGAYEQYF
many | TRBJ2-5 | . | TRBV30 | TGTGCCAGTGGAGGGGCGGGGGAGACCCAGTACTTC | CASGGAGETQYF
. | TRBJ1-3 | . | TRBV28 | TGTGCCAGCAGGCGTCTGGTTTTCGGAAACACCATATATTTT | CASRRLVFGNTIYF
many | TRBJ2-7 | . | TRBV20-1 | TGCAGTGCTAGAGCGGAGATAGTGTTCCACGAGCAGTACTTC | CSARAEIVFHEQYF
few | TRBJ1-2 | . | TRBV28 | TGTGCCAGCAGATTGGAGGGGAGCTATGGCTACACCTTC | CASRLEGSYGYTF
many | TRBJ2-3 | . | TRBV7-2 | TGTGCCAGCAGCTTAGCGGGTTCAGGGATAGATACGCAGTATTTT | CASSLAGSGIDTQYF
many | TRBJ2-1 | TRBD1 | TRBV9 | TGTGCCAGCAGCGGACAGGGCGAAGGATACAATGAGCAGTTCTTC | CASSGQGEGYNEQFF
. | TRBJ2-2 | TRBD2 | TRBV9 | TGTGCCAGCAGCGTAGGCTCTAGCGGGAACACCGGGGAGCTGTTTTTT | CASSVGSSGNTGELFF
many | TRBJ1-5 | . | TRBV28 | TGTGCCAGCAGTTTTACGGGAGGGAATAGCAATCAGCCCCAGCATTTT | CASSFTGGNSNQPQHF
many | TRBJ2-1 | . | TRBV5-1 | TGCGCCAGCACCTACGTGGCGGGGAACAATGAGCAGTTCTTC | CASTYVAGNNEQFF
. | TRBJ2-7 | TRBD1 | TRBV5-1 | TGCGCCAGCAGCTTGAACAGGGGTTATGAGGAGCAGTACTTC | CASSLNRGYEEQYF
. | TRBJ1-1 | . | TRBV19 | TGTGCCAGTAGTATCCGGGGCCAGAACACTGAAGCTTTCTTT | CASSIRGQNTEAFF
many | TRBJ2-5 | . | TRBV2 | TGTGCCAGCACCTATACAGGGTCAGGAGAGACCCAGTACTTC | CASTYTGSGETQYF
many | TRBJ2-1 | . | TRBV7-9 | TGTGCCAGCGGTTCGTCGAGCTCCTACAATGAGCAGTTCTTC | CASGSSSSYNEQFF
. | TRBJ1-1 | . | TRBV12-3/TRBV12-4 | TGTGCCAGCAGCCTTAGTCGCACTGAAGCTTTCTTT | CASSLSRTEAFF
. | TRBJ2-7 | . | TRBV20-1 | TGCAGTGCTAGTTACTCCAGGGGAGATTCCTACGAGCAGTACTTC | CSASYSRGDSYEQYF
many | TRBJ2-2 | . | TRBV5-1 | TGCGCCAGCAGCTTGCCCTCCGATATTGGCAGCCAGAACACCGGGGAGCTGTTTTTT | CASSLPSDIGSQNTGELFF
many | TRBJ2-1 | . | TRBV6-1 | TGTGCCACCTCCGGGGACACCACTTACAATGAGCAGTTCTTC | CATSGDTTYNEQFF
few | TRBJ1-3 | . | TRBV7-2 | TGTGCCAGCAGCTTATTGATGGAGATCTCTGGAAACACCATATATTTT | CASSLLMEISGNTIYF
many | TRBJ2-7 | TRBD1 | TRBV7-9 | TGTGCCAGCAGCCCAATGGGACAGGGATCCTACGAGCAGTACTTC | CASSPMGQGSYEQYF
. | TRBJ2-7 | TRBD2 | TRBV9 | TGTGCCAGCAGCGTAGGTGGGGGGGTCTCCTACGAGCAGTACTTC | CASSVGGGVSYEQYF
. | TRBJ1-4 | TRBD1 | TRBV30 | TGTGCCTGGAGAGCAGGGGGTCGCGAAAAACTGTTTTTT | CAWRAGGREKLFF
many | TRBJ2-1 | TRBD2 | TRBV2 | TGTGCCAGCAGCGACCGGACTAGCTACAATGAGCAGTTCTTC | CASSDRTSYNEQFF
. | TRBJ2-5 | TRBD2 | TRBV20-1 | TGCAGTGCTAGAGATAAAGATAGTATAGCGGGGCCACAAGAGACCCAGTACTTC | CSARDKDSIAGPQETQYF
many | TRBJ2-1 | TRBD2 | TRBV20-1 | TGCAGTGCTAGAGGGGAGGGAACTAGCGAGAGTCCCAATGAGCAGTTCTTC | CSARGEGTSESPNEQFF
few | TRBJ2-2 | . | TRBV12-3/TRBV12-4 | TGTGCCAGCCAACCAAAGGGTATTCGTGCCGGGGAGCTGTTTTTT | CASQPKGIRAGELFF
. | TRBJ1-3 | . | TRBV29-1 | TGCAGCGTTGAAGAAATATCAACTAGGTTCGGAAACACCATATATTTT | CSVEEISTRFGNTIYF
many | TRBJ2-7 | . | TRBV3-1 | TGTGCCAGCAGCCAAGAGGGAACCGGCGGCTCCTACGAGCAGTACTTC | CASSQEGTGGSYEQYF
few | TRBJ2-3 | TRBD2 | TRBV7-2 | TGTGCCAGCAGCTTCCTAGCGGGAGGGCCCTCGTTATTGCCAGATACGCAGTATTTT | CASSFLAGGPSLLPDTQYF
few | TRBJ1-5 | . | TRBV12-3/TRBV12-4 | TGTGCCAGCAGTTTAAAGGATTTATATAGCAATCAGCCCCAGCATTTT | CASSLKDLYSNQPQHF
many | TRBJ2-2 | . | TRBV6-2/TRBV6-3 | TGTGCCAGCAGTTACTCCGGGCCGGCGGGGCTATTCGGGGAGCTGTTTTTT | CASSYSGPAGLFGELFF
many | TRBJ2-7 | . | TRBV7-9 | TGTGCCAGCAGCTTCATGCAGGACTACAAATACGAGCAGTACTTC | CASSFMQDYKYEQYF
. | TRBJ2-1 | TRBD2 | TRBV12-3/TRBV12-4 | TGTGCCAGCAGATCTAGCGGGAATTACAATGAGCAGTTCTTC | CASRSSGNYNEQFF
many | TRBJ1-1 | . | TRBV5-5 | TGTGCCAGCAGCTTGATCACGAACACTGAAGCTTTCTTT | CASSLITNTEAFF
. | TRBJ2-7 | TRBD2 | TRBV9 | TGTGCCAGCAGCGTAGGAACGGGAGGGCCTTACGAGCAGTACTTC | CASSVGTGGPYEQYF
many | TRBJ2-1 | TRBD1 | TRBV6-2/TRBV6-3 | TGTGCCAGCAGTGACCCGGGACAGGGGGCCTATGAGCAGTTCTTC | CASSDPGQGAYEQFF
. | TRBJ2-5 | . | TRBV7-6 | TGTGCCAGCAGCTCAACCGGGGCCCCCGAGACCCAGTACTTC | CASSSTGAPETQYF
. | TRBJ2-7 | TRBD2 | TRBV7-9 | TGTGCCAGCAGCCCCCTAGCGGGACCCTCCTACGAGCAGTACTTC | CASSPLAGPSYEQYF
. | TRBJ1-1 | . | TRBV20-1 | TGCAGTGCTATCGGGACTCTCACTGAAGCTTTCTTT | CSAIGTLTEAFF
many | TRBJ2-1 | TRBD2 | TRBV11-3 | TGTGCCAGCATGGGGACTAGCGGGACCTTCTACAATGAGCAGTTCTTC | CASMGTSGTFYNEQFF
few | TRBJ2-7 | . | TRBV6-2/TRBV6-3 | TGTGCCACCTCGACAGGGAGGAACTACGAGCAGTACTTC | CATSTGRNYEQYF
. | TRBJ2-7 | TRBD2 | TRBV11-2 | TGTGCCAGCAGCTTAGGGCTGACTAGCGGGTTTTATTACGAGCAGTACTTC | CASSLGLTSGFYYEQYF
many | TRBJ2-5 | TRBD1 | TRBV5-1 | TGCGCCAGCGCCAAATCCCACAGGGGGCAGCAGGTCTGGGCGGAGACCCAGTACTTC | CASAKSHRGQQVWAETQYF
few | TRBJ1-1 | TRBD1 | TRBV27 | TGTGCCAGCAGTTTGCCCGGGACAGCAGAAGCTTTCTTT | CASSLPGTAEAFF
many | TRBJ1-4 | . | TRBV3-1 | TGTGCCAGCAGCCCCAGACCGATGGGGGGAAGAGAAAAACTGTTTTTT | CASSPRPMGGREKLFF
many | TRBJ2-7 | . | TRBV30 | TGTGCCTGGACCACCCCGGACACCCCCTCCTACGAGCAGTACTTC | CAWTTPDTPSYEQYF
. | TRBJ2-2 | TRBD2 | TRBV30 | TGTGCCCGGACTGGGGGGGCCGGGGAGCTGTTTTTT | CARTGGAGELFF
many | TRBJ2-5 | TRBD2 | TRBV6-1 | TGTGCCAGCCATATAGCGGGAGGTGGAGGTGAGACCCAGTACTTC | CASHIAGGGGETQYF
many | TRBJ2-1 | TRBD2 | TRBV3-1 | TGTGCCAGCAGCAAGGGACTAGCGGGAGTGGATGAGCAGTTCTTC | CASSKGLAGVDEQFF